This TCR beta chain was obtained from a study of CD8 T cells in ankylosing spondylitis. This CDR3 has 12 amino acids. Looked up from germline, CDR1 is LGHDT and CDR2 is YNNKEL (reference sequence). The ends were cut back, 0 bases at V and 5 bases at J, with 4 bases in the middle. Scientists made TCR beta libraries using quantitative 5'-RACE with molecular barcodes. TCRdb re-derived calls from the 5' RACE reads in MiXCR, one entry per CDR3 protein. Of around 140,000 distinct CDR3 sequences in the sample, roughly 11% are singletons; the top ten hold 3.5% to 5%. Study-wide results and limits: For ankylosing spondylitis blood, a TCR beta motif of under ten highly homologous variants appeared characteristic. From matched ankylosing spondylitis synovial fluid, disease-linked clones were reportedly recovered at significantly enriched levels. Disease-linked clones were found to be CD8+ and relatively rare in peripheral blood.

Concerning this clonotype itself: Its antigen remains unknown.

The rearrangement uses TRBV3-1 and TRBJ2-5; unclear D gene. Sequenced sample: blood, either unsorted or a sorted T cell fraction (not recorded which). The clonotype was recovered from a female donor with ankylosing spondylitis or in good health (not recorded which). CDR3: CASSQEDETQYF. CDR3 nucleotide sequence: TGTGCCAGCAGCCAAGAGGACGAGACCCAGTACTTC.